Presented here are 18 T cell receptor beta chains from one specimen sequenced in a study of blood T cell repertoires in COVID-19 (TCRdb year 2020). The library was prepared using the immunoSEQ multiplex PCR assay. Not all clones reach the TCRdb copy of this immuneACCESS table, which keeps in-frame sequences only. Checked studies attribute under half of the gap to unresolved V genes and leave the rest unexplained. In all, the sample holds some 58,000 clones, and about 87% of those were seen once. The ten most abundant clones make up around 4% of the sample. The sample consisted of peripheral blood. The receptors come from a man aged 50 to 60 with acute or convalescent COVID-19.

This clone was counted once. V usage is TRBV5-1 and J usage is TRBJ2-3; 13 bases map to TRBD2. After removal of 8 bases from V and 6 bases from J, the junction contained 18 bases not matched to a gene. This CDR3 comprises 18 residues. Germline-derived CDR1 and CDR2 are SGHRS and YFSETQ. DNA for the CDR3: TGCGCCAGGCCGACTAGCGGGAGGACCGTGATCAGTTTGGATACGCAGTATTTT. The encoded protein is CARPTSGRTVISLDTQYF.

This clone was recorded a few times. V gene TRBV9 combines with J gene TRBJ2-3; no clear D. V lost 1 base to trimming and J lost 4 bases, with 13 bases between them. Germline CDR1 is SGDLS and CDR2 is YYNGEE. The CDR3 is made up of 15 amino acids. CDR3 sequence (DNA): TGTGCCAGCAGCGTAAGTGAAGAGGAGTCAGATACGCAGTATTTT. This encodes CASSVSEEESDTQYF.

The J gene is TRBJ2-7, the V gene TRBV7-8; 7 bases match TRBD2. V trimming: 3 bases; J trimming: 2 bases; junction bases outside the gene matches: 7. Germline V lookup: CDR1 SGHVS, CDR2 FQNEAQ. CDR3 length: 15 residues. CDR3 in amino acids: CASSLTTGGTYEQYF. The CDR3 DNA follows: TGTGCCAGCAGCTTGACGACGGGGGGAACCTACGAGCAGTACTTC.

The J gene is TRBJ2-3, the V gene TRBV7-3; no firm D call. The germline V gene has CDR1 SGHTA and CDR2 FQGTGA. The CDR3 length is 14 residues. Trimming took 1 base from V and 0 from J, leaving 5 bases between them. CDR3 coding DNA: TGTGCCAGCAGCTTAAGGCGGAGCACAGATACGCAGTATTTT. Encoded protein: CASSLRRSTDTQYF. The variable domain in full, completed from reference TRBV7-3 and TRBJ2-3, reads GAGVSQTPSNKVTEKGKYVELRCDPISGHTALYWYRQSLGQGPEFLIYFQGTGAADDSGLPNDRFFAVRPEGSVSTLKIQRTERGDSAVYLCASSLRRSTDTQYFGPGTRLTVL.

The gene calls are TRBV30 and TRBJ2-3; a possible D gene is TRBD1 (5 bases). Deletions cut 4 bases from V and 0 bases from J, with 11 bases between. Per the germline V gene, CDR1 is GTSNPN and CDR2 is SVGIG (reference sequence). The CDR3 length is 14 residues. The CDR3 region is CAWNGAASTDTQYF. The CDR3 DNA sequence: TGTGCCTGGAATGGGGCGGCTAGCACAGATACGCAGTATTTT. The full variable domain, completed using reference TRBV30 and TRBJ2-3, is SQTIHQWPATLVQPVGSPLSLECTVEGTSNPNLYWYRQAAGRGLQLLFYSVGIGQISSEVPQNLSASRPQDRQFILSSKKLLLSDSGFYLCAWNGAASTDTQYFGPGTRLTVL.

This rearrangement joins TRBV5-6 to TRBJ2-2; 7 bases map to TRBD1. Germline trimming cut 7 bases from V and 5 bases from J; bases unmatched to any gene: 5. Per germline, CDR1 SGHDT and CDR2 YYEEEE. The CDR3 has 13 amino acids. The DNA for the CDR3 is TGTGCCAGCGCCCGGGACAGTACCGGGGAGCTGTTTTTT. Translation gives CASARDSTGELFF. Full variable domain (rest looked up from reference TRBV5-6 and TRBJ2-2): DAGVTQSPTHLIKTRGQQVTLRCSPKSGHDTVSWYQQALGQGPQFIFQYYEEEERQRGNFPDRFSGHQFPNYSSELNVNALLLGDSALYLCASARDSTGELFFGEGSRLTVL.

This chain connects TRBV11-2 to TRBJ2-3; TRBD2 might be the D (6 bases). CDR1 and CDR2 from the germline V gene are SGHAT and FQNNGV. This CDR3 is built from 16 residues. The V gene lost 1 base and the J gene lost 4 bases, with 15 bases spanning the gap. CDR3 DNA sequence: TGTGCCAGCAGCTTAGGGGGACTCACATTTTCAGATACGCAGTATTTT. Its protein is CASSLGGLTFSDTQYF. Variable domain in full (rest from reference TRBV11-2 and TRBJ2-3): EAGVAQSPRYKIIEKRQSVAFWCNPISGHATLYWYQQILGQGPKLLIQFQNNGVVDDSQLPKDRFSAERLKGVDSTLKIQPAKLEDSAVYLCASSLGGLTFSDTQYFGPGTRLTVL.

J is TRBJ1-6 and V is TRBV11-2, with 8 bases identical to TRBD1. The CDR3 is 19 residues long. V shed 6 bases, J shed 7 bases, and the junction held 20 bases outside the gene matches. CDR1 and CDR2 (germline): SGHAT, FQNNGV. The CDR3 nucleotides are TGTGCCAGCAGTCATCACGGGGGGACAGGTGGCAGTCGGAATTCACCCCTCCACTTT. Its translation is CASSHHGGTGGSRNSPLHF.

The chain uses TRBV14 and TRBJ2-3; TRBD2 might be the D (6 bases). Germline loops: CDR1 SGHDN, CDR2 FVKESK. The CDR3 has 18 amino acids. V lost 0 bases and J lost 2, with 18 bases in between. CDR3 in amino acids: CASSQEGRDSRDTDTQYF. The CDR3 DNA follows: TGTGCCAGCAGCCAAGAGGGCCGGGACTCCAGAGACACAGATACGCAGTATTTT.

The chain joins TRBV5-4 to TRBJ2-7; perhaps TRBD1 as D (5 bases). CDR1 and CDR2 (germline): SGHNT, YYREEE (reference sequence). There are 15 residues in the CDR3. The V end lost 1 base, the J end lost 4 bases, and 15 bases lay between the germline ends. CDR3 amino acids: CASSLPGFAAYEQYF. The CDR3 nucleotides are TGTGCCAGCAGCTTGCCAGGGTTTGCTGCTTACGAGCAGTACTTC.

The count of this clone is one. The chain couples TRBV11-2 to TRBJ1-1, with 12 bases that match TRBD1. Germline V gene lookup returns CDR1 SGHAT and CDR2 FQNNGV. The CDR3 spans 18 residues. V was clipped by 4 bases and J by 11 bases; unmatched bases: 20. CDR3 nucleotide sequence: TGTGCCAGCAGCTCCCCCCGCTGGGGGACAGGGGGCGCGGTGGCTGCTTTCTTT. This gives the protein CASSSPRWGTGGAVAAFF.

CDR3 sequence reads: CASRDDSHGYTF. CDR3 bases: TGTGCCAGCAGGGATGACAGCCATGGCTACACCTTC. The chain recombines TRBV6-5 with TRBJ1-2, with a possible D match to TRBD1 (5 bases). The germline gives CDR1 MNHEY, CDR2 SVGAGI. CDR3 size: 12 residues. V lost 6 bases to trimming and J lost 6 bases, with 11 bases between them.

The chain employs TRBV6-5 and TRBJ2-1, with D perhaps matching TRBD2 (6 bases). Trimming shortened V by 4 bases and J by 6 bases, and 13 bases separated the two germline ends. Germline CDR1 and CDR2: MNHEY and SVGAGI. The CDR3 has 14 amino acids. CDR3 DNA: TGTGCCAGCAGTTCCAGGACTACCGGCAATGAGCAGTTCTTC. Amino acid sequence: CASSSRTTGNEQFF.

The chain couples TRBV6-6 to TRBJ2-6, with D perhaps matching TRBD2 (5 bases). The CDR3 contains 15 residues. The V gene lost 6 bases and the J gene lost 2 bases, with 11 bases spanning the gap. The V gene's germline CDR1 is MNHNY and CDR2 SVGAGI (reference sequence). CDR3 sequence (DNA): TGTGCCAGCAGCCGCGGGTCTACTGGGGCCAACGTCCTGACTTTC. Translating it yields CASSRGSTGANVLTF.

The CDR3 reads CASCPSGSSGELFF. As DNA, the CDR3 is TGTGCCAGCTGCCCTAGCGGGAGTTCCGGGGAGCTGTTTTTT. The V and J genes are TRBV2 and TRBJ2-2; the match to TRBD2 covers 10 bases. V shed 8 bases, J shed 6 bases, and the junction held 6 bases outside the gene matches. This CDR3 has 14 amino acids. Germline V gene sequence: CDR1 SNHLY, CDR2 FYNNEI.

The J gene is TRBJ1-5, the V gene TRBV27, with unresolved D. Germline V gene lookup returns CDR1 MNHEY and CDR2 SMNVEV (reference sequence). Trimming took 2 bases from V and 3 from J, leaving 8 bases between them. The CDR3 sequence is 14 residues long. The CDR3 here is CASSLRHINQPQHF. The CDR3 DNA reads TGTGCCAGCAGTTTAAGACACATCAATCAGCCCCAGCATTTT.

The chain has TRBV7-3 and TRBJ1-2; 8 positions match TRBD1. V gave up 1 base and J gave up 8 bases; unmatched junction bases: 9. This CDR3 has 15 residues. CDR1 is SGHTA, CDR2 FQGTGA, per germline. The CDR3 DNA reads TGTGCCAGCAGCTTAAATCCACAGGACAGGGACGGCTACACCTTC. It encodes CASSLNPQDRDGYTF.

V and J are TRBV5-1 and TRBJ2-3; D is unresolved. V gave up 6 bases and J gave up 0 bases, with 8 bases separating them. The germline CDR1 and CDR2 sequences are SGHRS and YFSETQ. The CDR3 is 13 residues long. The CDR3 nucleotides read TGCGCCAGCATTGGTACAAGCACAGATACGCAGTATTTT. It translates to CASIGTSTDTQYF. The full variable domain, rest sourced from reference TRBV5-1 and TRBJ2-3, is KAGVTQTPRYLIKTRGQQVTLSCSPISGHRSVSWYQQTPGQGLQFLFEYFSETQRNKGNFPGRFSGRQFSNSRSEMNVSTLELGDSALYLCASIGTSTDTQYFGPGTRLTVL.